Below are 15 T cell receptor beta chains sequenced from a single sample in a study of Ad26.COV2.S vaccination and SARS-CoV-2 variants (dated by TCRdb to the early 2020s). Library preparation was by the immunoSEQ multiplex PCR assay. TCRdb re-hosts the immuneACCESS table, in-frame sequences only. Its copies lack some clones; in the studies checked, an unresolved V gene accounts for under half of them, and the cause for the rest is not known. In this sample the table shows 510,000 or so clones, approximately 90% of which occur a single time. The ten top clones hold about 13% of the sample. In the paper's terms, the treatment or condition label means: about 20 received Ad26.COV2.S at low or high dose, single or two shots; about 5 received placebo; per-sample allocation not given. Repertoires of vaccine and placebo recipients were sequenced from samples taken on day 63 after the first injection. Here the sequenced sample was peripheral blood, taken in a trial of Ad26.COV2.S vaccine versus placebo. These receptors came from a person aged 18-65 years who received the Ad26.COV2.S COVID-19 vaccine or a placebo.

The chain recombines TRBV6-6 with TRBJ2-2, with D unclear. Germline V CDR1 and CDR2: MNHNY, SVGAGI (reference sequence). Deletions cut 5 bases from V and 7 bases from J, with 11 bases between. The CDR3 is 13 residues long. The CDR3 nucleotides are TGTGCCAGCAGTCTATATTGGAACGGGGAGCTGTTTTTT. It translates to CASSLYWNGELFF.

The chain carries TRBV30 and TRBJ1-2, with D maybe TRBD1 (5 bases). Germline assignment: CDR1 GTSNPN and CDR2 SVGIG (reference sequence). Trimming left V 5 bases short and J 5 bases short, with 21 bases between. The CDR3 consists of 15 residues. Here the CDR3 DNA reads TGTGCCTGGGGAGTCCTAGGGACCACTTATTATGGCTACACCTTC. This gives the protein CAWGVLGTTYYGYTF.

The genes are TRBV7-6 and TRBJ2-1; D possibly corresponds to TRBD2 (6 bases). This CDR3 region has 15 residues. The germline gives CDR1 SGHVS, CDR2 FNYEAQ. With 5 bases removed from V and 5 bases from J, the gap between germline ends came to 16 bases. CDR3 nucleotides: TGTGCCAGCAGCCCCGGGGGACGGGGCGACAATGAGCAGTTCTTC. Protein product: CASSPGGRGDNEQFF.

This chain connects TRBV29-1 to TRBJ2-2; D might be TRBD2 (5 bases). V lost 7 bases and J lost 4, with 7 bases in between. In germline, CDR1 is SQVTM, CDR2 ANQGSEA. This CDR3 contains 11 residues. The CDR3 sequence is CSAAATGELFF. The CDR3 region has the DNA TGCAGCGCAGCGGCCACCGGGGAGCTGTTTTTT.

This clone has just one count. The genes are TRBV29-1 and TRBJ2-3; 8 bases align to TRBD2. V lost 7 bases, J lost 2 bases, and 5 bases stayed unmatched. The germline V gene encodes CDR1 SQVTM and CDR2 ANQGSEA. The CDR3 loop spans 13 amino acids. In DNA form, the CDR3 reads TGCAGCGCTTCGACTAGCGCCACAGATACGCAGTATTTT. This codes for CSASTSATDTQYF.

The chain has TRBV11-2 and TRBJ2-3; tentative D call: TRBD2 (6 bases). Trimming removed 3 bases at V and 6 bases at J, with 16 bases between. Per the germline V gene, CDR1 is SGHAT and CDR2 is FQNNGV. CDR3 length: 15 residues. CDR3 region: CASSFQGLVGDTQYF. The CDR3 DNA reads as TGTGCCAGCAGCTTCCAGGGACTTGTGGGGGATACGCAGTATTTT.

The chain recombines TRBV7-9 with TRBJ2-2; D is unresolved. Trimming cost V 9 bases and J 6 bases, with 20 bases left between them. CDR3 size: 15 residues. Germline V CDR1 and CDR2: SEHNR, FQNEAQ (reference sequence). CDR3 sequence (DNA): TGTGCCAGTCAATCCGGGCCCCGAGGCTCCGGGGAGCTGTTTTTT. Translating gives CASQSGPRGSGELFF.

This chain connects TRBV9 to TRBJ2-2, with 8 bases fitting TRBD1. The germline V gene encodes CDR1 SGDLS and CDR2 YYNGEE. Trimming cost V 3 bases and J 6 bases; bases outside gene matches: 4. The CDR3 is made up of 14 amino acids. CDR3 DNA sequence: TGTGCCAGCAGCGCCCTACAGGGGGCCGGGGAGCTGTTTTTT. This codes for CASSALQGAGELFF.

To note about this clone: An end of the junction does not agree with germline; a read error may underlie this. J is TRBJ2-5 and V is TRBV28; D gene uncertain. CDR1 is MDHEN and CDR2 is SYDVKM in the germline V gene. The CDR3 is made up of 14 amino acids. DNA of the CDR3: TGTGCCAGCAGTTTATTGGGCCGGCAAGAGCCCCAGTACTTC. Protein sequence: CASSLLGRQEPQYF.

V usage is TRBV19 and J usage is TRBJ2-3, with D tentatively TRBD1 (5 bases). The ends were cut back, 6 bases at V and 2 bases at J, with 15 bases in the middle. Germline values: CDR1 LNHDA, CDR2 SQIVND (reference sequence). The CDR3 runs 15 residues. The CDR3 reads CASSEDTSFTDTQYF. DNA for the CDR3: TGTGCCAGTAGCGAGGACACATCGTTCACAGATACGCAGTATTTT.

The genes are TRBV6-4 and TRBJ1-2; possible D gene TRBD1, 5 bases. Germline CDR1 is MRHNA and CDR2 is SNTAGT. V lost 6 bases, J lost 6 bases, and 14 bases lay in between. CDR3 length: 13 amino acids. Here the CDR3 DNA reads TGTGCCAGCAGCGCTACAGGTCTAGATGGCTACACCTTC. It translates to CASSATGLDGYTF.

The CDR3 sequence: CASSERGQGEAFF. CDR3 coding DNA: TGCGCCAGCAGCGAGCGGGGACAGGGTGAAGCTTTCTTT. This chain links TRBV5-1 with TRBJ1-1, with 9 bases lining up with TRBD1. This CDR3 spans 13 amino acids. The germline CDR1 and CDR2 sequences are SGHRS and YFSETQ. Trimming cost V 4 bases and J 7 bases; bases outside gene matches: 5. Using reference TRBV5-1 and TRBJ1-1 for the parts outside the CDR3, the full variable domain is KAGVTQTPRYLIKTRGQQVTLSCSPISGHRSVSWYQQTPGQGLQFLFEYFSETQRNKGNFPGRFSGRQFSNSRSEMNVSTLELGDSALYLCASSERGQGEAFFGQGTRLTVV.

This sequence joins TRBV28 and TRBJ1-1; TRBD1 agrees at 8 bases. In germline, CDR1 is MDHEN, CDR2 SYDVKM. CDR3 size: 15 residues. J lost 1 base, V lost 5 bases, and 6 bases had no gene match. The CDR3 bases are TGTGCCAGCAGTAATCAGGGGGCCCGGAACACTGAAGCTTTCTTT. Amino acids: CASSNQGARNTEAFF.

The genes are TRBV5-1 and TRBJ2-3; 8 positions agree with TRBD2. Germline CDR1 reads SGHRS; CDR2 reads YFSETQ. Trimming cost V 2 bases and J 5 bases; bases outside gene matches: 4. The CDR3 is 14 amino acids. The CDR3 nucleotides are TGCGCCAGCAGCTTTCTAGCGGGTGTAGATACGCAGTATTTT. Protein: CASSFLAGVDTQYF. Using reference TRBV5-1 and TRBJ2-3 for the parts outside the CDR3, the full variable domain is KAGVTQTPRYLIKTRGQQVTLSCSPISGHRSVSWYQQTPGQGLQFLFEYFSETQRNKGNFPGRFSGRQFSNSRSEMNVSTLELGDSALYLCASSFLAGVDTQYFGPGTRLTVL.

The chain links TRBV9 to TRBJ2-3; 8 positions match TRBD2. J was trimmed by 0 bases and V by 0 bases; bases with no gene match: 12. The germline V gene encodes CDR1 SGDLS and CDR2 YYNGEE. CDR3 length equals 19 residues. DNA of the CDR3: TGTGCCAGCAGCGTAGACCCGGGAGGGACTGTACCTAGCACAGATACGCAGTATTTT. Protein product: CASSVDPGGTVPSTDTQYF.